The entry below describes one T cell receptor (beta chain). Its antigen remains unknown. CDR3 length equals 13 residues. Trimming took 2 bases from V and 10 from J, leaving 13 bases between them. CDR1 SGHNT and CDR2 YYREEE come from the germline V gene (reference sequence). Sequencing was performed with immunoSEQ multiplex PCR; in TCRdb, only in-frame clones are kept and a portion is missing. There are some 1,100,000 clones in the sample; around 78% occur only once, and approximately 0.5% lies in the top ten. The data belong to a study of shared clonotypes between healthy human individuals. Study results and limitations: Deeper or shallower sequencing was expected to change how clonotypes are shared among donors.

The chain combines TRBV5-4 with TRBJ2-1, with D perhaps being TRBD1 or TRBD2 (5 bases each). The TCR sequence derives from a man between 18 and 29 years old in good health. Some clones in this sample may be carry-over from other donors' samples. The material sequenced was memory CD4+ T cells from PBMCs. Subset described: CD45RA-negative fraction. CDR3 residues: CASSLVRGEEQFF. CDR3 in DNA: TGTGCCAGCAGCTTAGTTCGAGGGGAAGAGCAGTTCTTC.